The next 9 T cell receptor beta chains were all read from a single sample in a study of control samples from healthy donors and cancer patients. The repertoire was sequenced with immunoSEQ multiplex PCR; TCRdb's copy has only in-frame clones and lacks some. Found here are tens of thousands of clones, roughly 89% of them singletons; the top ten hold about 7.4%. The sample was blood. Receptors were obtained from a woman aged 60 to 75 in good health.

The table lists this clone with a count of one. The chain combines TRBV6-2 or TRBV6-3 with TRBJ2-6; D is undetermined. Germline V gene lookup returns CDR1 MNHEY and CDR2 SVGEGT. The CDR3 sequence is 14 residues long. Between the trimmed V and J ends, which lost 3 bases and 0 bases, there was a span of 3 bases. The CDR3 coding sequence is TGTGCCAGCAGTTATCTCTCTGGGGCCAACGTCCTGACTTTC. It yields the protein CASSYLSGANVLTF.

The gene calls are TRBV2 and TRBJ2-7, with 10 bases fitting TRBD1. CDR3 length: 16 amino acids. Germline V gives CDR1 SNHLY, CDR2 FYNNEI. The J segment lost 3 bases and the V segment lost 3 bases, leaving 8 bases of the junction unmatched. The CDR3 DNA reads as TGTGCCAGCAGTGATTCGGGACAGGGGTTGGGCTACGAGCAGTACTTC. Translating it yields CASSDSGQGLGYEQYF.

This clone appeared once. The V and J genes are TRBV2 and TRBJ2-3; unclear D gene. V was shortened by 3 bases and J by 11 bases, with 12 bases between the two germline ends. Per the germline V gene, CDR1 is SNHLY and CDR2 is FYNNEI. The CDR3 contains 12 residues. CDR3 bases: TGTGCCAGCAGTGAGGACCGTCGGGTGCAGTATTTT. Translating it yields CASSEDRRVQYF. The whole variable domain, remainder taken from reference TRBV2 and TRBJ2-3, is EPEVTQTPSHQVTQMGQEVILRCVPISNHLYFYWYRQILGQKVEFLVSFYNNEISEKSEIFDDQFSVERPDGSNFTLKIRSTKLEDSAMYFCASSEDRRVQYFGPGTRLTVL.

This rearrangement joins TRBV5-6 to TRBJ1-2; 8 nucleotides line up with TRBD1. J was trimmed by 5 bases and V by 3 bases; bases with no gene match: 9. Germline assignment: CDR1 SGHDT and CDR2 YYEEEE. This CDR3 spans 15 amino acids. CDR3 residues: CASSSPGQALYGYTF. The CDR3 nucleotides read TGTGCCAGCAGCTCACCGGGACAGGCCCTTTATGGCTACACCTTC. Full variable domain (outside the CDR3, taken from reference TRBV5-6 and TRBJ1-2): DAGVTQSPTHLIKTRGQQVTLRCSPKSGHDTVSWYQQALGQGPQFIFQYYEEEERQRGNFPDRFSGHQFPNYSSELNVNALLLGDSALYLCASSSPGQALYGYTFGSGTRLTVV.

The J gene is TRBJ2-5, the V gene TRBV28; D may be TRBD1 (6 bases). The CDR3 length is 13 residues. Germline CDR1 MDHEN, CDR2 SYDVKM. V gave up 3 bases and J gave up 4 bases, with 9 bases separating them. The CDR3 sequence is CASSFTQGETQYF. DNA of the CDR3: TGTGCCAGCAGTTTTACACAGGGAGAGACCCAGTACTTC.

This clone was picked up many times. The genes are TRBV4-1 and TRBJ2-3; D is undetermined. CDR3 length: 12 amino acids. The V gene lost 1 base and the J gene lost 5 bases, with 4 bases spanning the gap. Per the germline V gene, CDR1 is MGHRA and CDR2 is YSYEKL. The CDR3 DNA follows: TGCGCCAGCAGCCAAGTGGGAGATACGCAGTATTTT. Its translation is CASSQVGDTQYF.

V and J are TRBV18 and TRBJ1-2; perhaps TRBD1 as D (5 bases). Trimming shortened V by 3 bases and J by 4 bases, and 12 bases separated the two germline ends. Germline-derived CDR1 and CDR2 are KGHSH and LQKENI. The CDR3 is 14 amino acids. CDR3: CASSPAGSSYGYTF. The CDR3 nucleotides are TGTGCCAGCTCACCCGCAGGGAGCTCCTATGGCTACACCTTC.

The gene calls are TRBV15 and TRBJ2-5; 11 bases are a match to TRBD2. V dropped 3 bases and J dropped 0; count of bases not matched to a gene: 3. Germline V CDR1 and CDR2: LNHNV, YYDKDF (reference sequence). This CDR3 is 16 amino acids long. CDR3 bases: TGTGCCACCAGCAGGGGACTAGCGGCAAACCAAGAGACCCAGTACTTC. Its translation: CATSRGLAANQETQYF.

CDR3 region: CASSTSGIKYEQYF. CDR3 DNA: TGTGCCAGCAGCACTAGCGGGATTAAGTACGAGCAGTACTTC. This sequence joins TRBV7-2 and TRBJ2-7, with 10 bases aligning to TRBD2. With 5 bases clipped from V and 4 bases from J, the junction kept 5 bases outside the gene matches. Germline V gene data show CDR1 as SGHTA and CDR2 as FQGNSA. This CDR3 contains 14 residues.